This entry is about one T cell receptor beta chain. This entry belongs to a study of sequential checkpoint blockade in melanoma. In the study overall: First-line arms were nivolumab then ipilimumab, or the reverse, randomized 1:1. After both sequences, patients received maintenance nivolumab.

Trimming cost V 3 bases and J 6 bases; bases outside gene matches: 4. CDR1 and CDR2 (germline): MNHEY, SMNVEV (reference sequence). This CDR3 contains 13 residues. TCRdb keeps only in-frame clones here, not all; method: immunoSEQ multiplex PCR. The sample gives around 34,000 clones, 82% of which show up once; around 18% is in the top ten. The treatment denotes: randomized to nivolumab then ipilimumab (arm A) or the reverse (arm B). None of the patients previously received DNA-damaging chemotherapy. From thawed PBMCs, live CD3+CD8+ cells negative for CD19 and CD56 were sorted. The sequencing used CD8+ T cells sorted from blood (inferred from file names), collected from a patient given nivolumab and ipilimumab in sequence. The receptor was isolated from a human donor with melanoma. The gene calls are TRBV27 and TRBJ2-7; TRBD2 aligns across 8 bases. The CDR3 is CASSLGLGLEQYF. The DNA for the CDR3 is TGTGCCAGCAGTTTGGGACTAGGGCTCGAGCAGTACTTC.